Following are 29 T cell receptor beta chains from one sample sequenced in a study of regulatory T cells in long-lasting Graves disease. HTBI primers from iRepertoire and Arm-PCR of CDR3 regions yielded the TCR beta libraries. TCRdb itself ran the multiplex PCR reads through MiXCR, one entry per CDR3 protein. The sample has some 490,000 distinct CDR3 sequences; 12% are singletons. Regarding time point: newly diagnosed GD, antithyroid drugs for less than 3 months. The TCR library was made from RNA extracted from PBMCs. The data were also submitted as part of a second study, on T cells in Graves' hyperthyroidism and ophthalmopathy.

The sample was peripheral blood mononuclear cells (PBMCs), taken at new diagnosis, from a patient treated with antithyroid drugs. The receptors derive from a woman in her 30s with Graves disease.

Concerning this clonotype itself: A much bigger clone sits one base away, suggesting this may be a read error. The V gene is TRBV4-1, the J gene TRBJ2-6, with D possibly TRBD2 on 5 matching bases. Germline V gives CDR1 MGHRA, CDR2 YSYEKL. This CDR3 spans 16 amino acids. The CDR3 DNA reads TGCGCCAACAGCCAAGATCACGGGACTGGGGCCAACGTCCTGACTTTC. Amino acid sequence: CANSQDHGTGANVLTF.

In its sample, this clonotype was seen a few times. The DNA for the CDR3 is TGTGCCAGCAGCGAAAACCAGGGGCGACGGCCTGGGGCCAACGTCCTGACTTTC. Translating it yields CASSENQGRRPGANVLTF. V and J are TRBV3-1 and TRBJ2-6, with D possibly TRBD1 on 6 matching bases. The V gene's germline CDR1 is LGHDT and CDR2 YNNKEL (reference sequence). The CDR3 is 18 residues long. Deletions cut 5 bases from V and 2 bases from J, with 19 bases between. The whole variable domain, remainder taken from reference TRBV3-1 and TRBJ2-6, is DTAVSQTPKYLVTQMGNDKSIKCEQNLGHDTMYWYKQDSKKFLKIMFSYNNKELIINETVPNRFSPKSPDKAHLNLHINSLELGDSAVYFCASSENQGRRPGANVLTFGAGSRLTVL.

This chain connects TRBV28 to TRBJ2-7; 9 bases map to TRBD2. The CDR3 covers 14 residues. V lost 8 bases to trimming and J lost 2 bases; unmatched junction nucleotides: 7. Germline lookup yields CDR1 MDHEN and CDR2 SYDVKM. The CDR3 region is CASRLAGLTYEQYF. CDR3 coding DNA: TGTGCCAGCCGTCTAGCGGGACTCACCTACGAGCAGTACTTC. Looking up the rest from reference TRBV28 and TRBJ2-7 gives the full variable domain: DVKVTQSSRYLVKRTGEKVFLECVQDMDHENMFWYRQDPGLGLRLIYFSYDVKMKEKGDIPEGYSVSREKKERFSLILESASTNQTSMYLCASRLAGLTYEQYFGPGTRLTVT.

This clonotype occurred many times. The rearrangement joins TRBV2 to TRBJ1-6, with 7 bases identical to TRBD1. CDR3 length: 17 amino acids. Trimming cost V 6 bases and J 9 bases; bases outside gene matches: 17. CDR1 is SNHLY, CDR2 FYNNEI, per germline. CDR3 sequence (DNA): TGTGCCAGCAGCGAACTTAATCATGACAGGGAACGTTCACCCCTCCACTTT. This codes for CASSELNHDRERSPLHF. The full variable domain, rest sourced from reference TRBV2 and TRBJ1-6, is EPEVTQTPSHQVTQMGQEVILRCVPISNHLYFYWYRQILGQKVEFLVSFYNNEISEKSEIFDDQFSVERPDGSNFTLKIRSTKLEDSAMYFCASSELNHDRERSPLHFGNGTRLTVT.

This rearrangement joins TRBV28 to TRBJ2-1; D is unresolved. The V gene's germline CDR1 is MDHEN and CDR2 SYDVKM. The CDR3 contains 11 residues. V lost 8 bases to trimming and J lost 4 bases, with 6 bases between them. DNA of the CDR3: TGTGCCAGCCTGTGGTACAATGAGCAGTTCTTC. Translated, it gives CASLWYNEQFF.

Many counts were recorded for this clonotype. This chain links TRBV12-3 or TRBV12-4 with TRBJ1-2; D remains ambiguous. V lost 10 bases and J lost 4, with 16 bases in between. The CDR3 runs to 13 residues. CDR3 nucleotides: TGTGCCATCCCGAACAGCCAGACCTATGGCTACACCTTC. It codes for CAIPNSQTYGYTF.

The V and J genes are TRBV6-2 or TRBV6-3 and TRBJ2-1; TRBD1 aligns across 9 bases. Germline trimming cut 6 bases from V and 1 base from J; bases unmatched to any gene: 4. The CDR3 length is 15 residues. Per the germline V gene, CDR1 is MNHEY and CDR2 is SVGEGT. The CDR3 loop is CASRAGTGSYNEQFF. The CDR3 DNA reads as TGTGCCAGCAGAGCCGGGACAGGGTCCTACAATGAGCAGTTCTTC.

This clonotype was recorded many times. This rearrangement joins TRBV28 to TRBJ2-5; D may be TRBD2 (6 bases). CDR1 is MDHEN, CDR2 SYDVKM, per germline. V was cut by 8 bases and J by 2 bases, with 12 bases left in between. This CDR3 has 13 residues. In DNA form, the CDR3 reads TGTGCCAGCTTGGACTACTCACAAGAGACCCAGTACTTC. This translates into CASLDYSQETQYF. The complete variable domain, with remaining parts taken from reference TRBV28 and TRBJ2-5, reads DVKVTQSSRYLVKRTGEKVFLECVQDMDHENMFWYRQDPGLGLRLIYFSYDVKMKEKGDIPEGYSVSREKKERFSLILESASTNQTSMYLCASLDYSQETQYFGPGTRLLVL.

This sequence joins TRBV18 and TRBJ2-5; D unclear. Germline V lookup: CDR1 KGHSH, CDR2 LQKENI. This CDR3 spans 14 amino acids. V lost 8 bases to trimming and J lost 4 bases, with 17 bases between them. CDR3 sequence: CASSPPPGGETQYF. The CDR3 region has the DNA TGTGCCAGCAGCCCACCCCCCGGCGGAGAGACCCAGTACTTC. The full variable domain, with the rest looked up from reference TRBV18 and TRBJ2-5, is NAGVMQNPRHLVRRRGQEARLRCSPMKGHSHVYWYRQLPEEGLKFMVYLQKENIIDESGMPKERFSAEFPKEGPSILRIQQVVRGDSAAYFCASSPPPGGETQYFGPGTRLLVL.

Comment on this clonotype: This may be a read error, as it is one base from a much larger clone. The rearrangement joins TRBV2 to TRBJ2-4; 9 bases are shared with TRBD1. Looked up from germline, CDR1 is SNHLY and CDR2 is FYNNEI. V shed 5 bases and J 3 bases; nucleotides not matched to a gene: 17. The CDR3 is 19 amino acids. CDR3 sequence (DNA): TGTGCCAGCAGTTATCCAATCCCGGGACAGGGATCGGGCAAAAACATTCAGTACTTC. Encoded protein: CASSYPIPGQGSGKNIQYF.

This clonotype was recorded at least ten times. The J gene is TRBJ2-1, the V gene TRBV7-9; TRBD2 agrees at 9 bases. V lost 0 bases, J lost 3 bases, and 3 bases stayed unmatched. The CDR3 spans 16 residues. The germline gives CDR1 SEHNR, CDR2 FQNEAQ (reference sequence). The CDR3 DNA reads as TGTGCCAGCAGCTTAGCGGGCGGGAGGGTCTACAATGAGCAGTTCTTC. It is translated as CASSLAGGRVYNEQFF.

Written as DNA, the CDR3 is TGCAGTGCTAGGGTTTTTGGGATCCCCGGGGAGCTGTTTTTT. It codes for CSARVFGIPGELFF. The chain couples TRBV20-1 to TRBJ2-2; no clear D. The CDR3 length is 14 residues. CDR1 DFQATT and CDR2 SNEGSKA come from the germline V gene (reference sequence). Trimming removed 3 bases from V and 6 bases from J, with 14 bases in between.

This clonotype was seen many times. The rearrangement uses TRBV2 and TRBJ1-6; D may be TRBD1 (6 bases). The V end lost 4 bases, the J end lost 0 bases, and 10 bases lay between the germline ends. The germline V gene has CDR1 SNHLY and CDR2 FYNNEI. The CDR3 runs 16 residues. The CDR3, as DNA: TGTGCCAGCAGTGGTGACAGGAGCTCCTATAATTCACCCCTCCACTTT. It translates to CASSGDRSSYNSPLHF. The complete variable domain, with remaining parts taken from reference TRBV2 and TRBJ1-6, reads EPEVTQTPSHQVTQMGQEVILRCVPISNHLYFYWYRQILGQKVEFLVSFYNNEISEKSEIFDDQFSVERPDGSNFTLKIRSTKLEDSAMYFCASSGDRSSYNSPLHFGNGTRLTVT.

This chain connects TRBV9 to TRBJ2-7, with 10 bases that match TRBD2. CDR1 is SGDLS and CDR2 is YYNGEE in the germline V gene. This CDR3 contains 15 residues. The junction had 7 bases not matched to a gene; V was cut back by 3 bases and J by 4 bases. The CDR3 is CASSGPSGSLYEQYF. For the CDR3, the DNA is TGTGCCAGCAGCGGTCCTAGCGGGAGTCTTTACGAGCAGTACTTC.

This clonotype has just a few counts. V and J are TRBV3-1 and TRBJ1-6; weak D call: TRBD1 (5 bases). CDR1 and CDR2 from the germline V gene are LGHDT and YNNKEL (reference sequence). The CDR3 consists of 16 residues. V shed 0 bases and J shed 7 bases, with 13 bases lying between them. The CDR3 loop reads CASSQDRETGNSPLHF. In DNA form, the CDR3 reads TGTGCCAGCAGCCAAGACAGGGAAACGGGCAATTCACCCCTCCACTTT.

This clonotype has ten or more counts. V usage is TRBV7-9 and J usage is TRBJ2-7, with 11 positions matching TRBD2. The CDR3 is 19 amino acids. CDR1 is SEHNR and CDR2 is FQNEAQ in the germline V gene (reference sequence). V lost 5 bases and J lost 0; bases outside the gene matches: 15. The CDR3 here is CASSPRRGLAETSSYEQYF. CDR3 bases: TGTGCCAGCAGCCCCCGGAGGGGACTAGCGGAGACCTCCTCCTACGAGCAGTACTTC.

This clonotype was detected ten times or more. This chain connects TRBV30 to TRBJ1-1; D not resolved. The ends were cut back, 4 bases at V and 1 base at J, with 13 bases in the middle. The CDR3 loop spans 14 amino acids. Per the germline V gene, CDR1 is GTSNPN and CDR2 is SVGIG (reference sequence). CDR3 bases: TGTGCCTGGAAGTGGATACAGCCGAACACTGAAGCTTTCTTT. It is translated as CAWKWIQPNTEAFF.

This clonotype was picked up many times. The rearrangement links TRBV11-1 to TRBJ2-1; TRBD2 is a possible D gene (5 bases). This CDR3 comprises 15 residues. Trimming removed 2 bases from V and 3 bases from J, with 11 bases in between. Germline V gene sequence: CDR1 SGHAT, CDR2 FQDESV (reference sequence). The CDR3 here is CASSLSGGFYNEQFF. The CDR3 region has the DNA TGTGCCAGCAGCTTAAGCGGCGGGTTCTACAATGAGCAGTTCTTC.

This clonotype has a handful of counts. The CDR3 nucleotides are TGTGCCAGCAGCGGGGGGGGGCAGGATCAGCCCCAGCATTTT. Its protein product is CASSGGGQDQPQHF. The genes are TRBV28 and TRBJ1-5; tentative D call: TRBD1 (6 bases). Trimming took 6 bases from V and 5 from J, leaving 14 bases between them. Per germline, CDR1 MDHEN and CDR2 SYDVKM. This CDR3 has 14 amino acids.

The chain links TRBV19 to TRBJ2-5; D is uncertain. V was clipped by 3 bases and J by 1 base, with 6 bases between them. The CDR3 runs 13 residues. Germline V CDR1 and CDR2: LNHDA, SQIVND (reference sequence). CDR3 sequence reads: CASSINVQETQYF. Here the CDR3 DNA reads TGTGCCAGTAGTATCAACGTCCAAGAGACCCAGTACTTC. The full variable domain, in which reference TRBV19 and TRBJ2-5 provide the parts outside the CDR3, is DGGITQSPKYLFRKEGQNVTLSCEQNLNHDAMYWYRQDPGQGLRLIYYSQIVNDFQKGDIAEGYSVSREKKESFPLTVTSAQKNPTAFYLCASSINVQETQYFGPGTRLLVL.

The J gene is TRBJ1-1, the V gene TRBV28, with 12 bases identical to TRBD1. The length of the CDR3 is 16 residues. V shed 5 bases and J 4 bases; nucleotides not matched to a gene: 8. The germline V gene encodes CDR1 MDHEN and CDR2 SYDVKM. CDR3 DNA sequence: TGTGCCAGCAGTCCATGGGACAGGGGGCGCGTCACTGAAGCTTTCTTT. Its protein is CASSPWDRGRVTEAFF.

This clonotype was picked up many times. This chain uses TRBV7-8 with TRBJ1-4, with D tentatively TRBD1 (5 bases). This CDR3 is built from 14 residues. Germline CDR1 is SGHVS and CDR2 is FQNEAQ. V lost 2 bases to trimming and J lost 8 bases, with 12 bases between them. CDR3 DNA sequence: TGTGCCAGCAGCTTAATCAGGGATCGGGAAAAACTGTTTTTT. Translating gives CASSLIRDREKLFF.

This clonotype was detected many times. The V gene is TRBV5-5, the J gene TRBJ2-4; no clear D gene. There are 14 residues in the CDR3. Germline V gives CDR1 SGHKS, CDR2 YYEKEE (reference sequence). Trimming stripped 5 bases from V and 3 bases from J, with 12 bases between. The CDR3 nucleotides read TGTGCCAGCAGTCGTGAATGGGGCAAAAACATTCAGTACTTC. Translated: CASSREWGKNIQYF.

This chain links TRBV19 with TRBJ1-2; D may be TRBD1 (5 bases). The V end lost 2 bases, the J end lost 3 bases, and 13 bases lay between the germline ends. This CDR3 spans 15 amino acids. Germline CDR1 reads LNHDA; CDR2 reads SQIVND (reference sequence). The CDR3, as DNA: TGTGCCAGTAGTATAACCCATACGGGACACTATGGCTACACCTTC. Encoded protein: CASSITHTGHYGYTF.

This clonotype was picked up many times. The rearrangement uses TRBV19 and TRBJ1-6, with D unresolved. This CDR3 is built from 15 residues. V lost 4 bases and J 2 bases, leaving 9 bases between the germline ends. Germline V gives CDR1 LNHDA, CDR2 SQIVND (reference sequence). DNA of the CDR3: TGTGCCAGTAGTAAGATCACAGCCTATAATTCACCCCTCCACTTT. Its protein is CASSKITAYNSPLHF. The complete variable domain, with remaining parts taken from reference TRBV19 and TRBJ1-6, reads DGGITQSPKYLFRKEGQNVTLSCEQNLNHDAMYWYRQDPGQGLRLIYYSQIVNDFQKGDIAEGYSVSREKKESFPLTVTSAQKNPTAFYLCASSKITAYNSPLHFGNGTRLTVT.

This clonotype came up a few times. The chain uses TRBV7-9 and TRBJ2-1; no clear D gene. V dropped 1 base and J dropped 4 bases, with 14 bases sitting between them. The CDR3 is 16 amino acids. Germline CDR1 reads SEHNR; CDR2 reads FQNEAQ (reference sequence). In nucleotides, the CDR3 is TGTGCCAGCAGCTTAGTTAACTTCGTCGGATACAATGAGCAGTTCTTC. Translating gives CASSLVNFVGYNEQFF.

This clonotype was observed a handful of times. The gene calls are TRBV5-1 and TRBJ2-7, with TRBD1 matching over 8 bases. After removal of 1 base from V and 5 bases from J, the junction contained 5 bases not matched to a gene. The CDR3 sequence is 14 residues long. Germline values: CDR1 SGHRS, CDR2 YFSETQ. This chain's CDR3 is CASSLTAGGDEQYF. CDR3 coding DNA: TGCGCCAGCAGCTTGACGGCAGGGGGCGACGAGCAGTACTTC.

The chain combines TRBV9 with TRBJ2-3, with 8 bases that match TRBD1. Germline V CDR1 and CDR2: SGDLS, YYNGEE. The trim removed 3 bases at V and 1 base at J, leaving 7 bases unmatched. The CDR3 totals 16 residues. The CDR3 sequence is CASSARTGGGTDTQYF. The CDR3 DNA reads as TGTGCCAGCAGCGCCCGAACAGGGGGTGGCACAGATACGCAGTATTTT.

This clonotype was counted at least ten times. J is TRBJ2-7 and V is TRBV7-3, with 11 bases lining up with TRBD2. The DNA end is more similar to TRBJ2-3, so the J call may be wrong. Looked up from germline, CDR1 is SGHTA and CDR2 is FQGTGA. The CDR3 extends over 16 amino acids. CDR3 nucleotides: TGTGCCAGCAGCTCCGGGACTAGCGGTGTGACAGATACGCAGTATTTT. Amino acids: CASSSGTSGVTDTQYF.